The 13 T cell receptor beta chains in this list originate from one sample, sequenced in a study of shared clonotypes between healthy human individuals. Repertoires were generated with immunoSEQ multiplex PCR, while TCRdb's copy carries only in-frame clones and drops some. Of about 1.5 million clones in the sample, 96% are singletons; the top ten hold roughly 1.1%. Sequenced material: naive CD4+ T cells sorted from blood. Noted subset: CD45RA+ positively selected. The receptor set was obtained from a man aged 25 to 40 in good health.

This clone has just one count. This chain connects TRBV29-1 to TRBJ1-1, with a tentative D call TRBD1 (6 bases). V dropped 1 base and J dropped 1 base, with 13 bases sitting between them. The CDR3 is made up of 15 amino acids. Germline CDR1 and CDR2: SQVTM and ANQGSEA. Written as DNA, the CDR3 is TGCAGCGTTGAAGGGATCCCGGGGGCGAACACTGAAGCTTTCTTT. Residues: CSVEGIPGANTEAFF.

V and J are TRBV9 and TRBJ2-1; D is possibly TRBD1 or TRBD2 (5 bases each). V was pared by 4 bases and J by 7 bases, with 15 bases between. The CDR3 loop spans 14 amino acids. Germline V gene sequence: CDR1 SGDLS, CDR2 YYNGEE. CDR3 coding DNA: TGTGCCAGCAGCCCGGCCTTGGGACCTAATGAGCAGTTCTTC. It codes for CASSPALGPNEQFF.

The rearrangement links TRBV5-1 to TRBJ2-3, with D possibly being TRBD1 or TRBD2 (5 bases each). Germline CDR1 reads SGHRS; CDR2 reads YFSETQ. This CDR3 spans 14 amino acids. The V end lost 0 bases, the J end lost 4 bases, and 9 bases lay between the germline ends. The CDR3 loop reads CASSLGDRADTQYF. The CDR3 coding sequence is TGCGCCAGCAGCTTGGGGGACCGGGCAGATACGCAGTATTTT.

The rearrangement links TRBV18 to TRBJ2-1, with D possibly being TRBD1 or TRBD2 (6 bases each). V was pared by 6 bases and J by 6 bases, with 15 bases between. Germline V CDR1 and CDR2: KGHSH, LQKENI. CDR3 length: 14 residues. DNA of the CDR3: TGTGCCAGCTCCTACGGGGGCGTAAGCAATGAGCAGTTCTTC. Its translation is CASSYGGVSNEQFF.

The CDR3 loop is CASSQDGGRGTGELFF. The CDR3 bases are TGCGCCAGCAGCCAGGACGGGGGGCGCGGCACCGGGGAGCTGTTTTTT. This rearrangement joins TRBV5-1 to TRBJ2-2, with a possible D match to TRBD2 (7 bases). The germline V gene has CDR1 SGHRS and CDR2 YFSETQ. The CDR3 spans 16 residues. The ends were cut back, 4 bases at V and 4 bases at J, with 17 bases in the middle.

The rearrangement joins TRBV4-3 to TRBJ2-1, with TRBD2 matching 7 bases. The germline V gene has CDR1 LGHNA and CDR2 YSLEER. The V gene end was trimmed by 2 bases and the J gene end by 4 bases; junction bases not matched to a gene: 5. The CDR3 has 15 residues. The CDR3 loop is CASSQTGLSYNEQFF. Written as DNA, the CDR3 is TGCGCCAGCAGCCAAACGGGACTATCATACAATGAGCAGTTCTTC.

This clone was recorded once. CDR3 in amino acids: CAWRESSGRAAGELFF. The CDR3 coding sequence is TGTGCCTGGAGGGAGTCTAGCGGGAGGGCGGCCGGGGAGCTGTTTTTT. The J gene is TRBJ2-2, the V gene TRBV30; 12 bases line up with TRBD2. The germline gives CDR1 GTSNPN, CDR2 SVGIG (reference sequence). V was pared by 3 bases and J by 6 bases, with 8 bases of the junction left unmatched. The CDR3 sequence is 16 residues long. The full variable domain, its missing parts supplied by reference TRBV30 and TRBJ2-2, is SQTIHQWPATLVQPVGSPLSLECTVEGTSNPNLYWYRQAAGRGLQLLFYSVGIGQISSEVPQNLSASRPQDRQFILSSKKLLLSDSGFYLCAWRESSGRAAGELFFGEGSRLTVL.

In its sample, this clone was seen once. The chain uses TRBV14 and TRBJ2-5; D might be TRBD1 or TRBD2, each matching 5 bases. The V and J ends lost 1 base and 5 bases respectively, with 14 bases between them. CDR1 and CDR2 from the germline V gene are SGHDN and FVKESK. The CDR3 has 15 amino acids. CDR3 in amino acids: CASSQVQGVLETQYF. The CDR3 DNA sequence: TGTGCCAGCAGCCAAGTGCAGGGAGTGCTGGAGACCCAGTACTTC.

The rearrangement joins TRBV7-9 to TRBJ2-5; the match to TRBD1 covers 7 bases. Unmatched junction bases numbered 7, after V lost 5 bases and J lost 1 base. CDR3 length: 15 amino acids. Germline-derived CDR1 and CDR2 are SEHNR and FQNEAQ (reference sequence). CDR3 in DNA: TGTGCCAGCAGCGCCGTCAGGGGGTTCCAAGAGACCCAGTACTTC. Amino acid sequence: CASSAVRGFQETQYF.

The chain recombines TRBV4-2 with TRBJ2-5; 9 bases match TRBD2. Germline assignment: CDR1 LGHNA and CDR2 YNFKEQ. This CDR3 comprises 15 residues. V was clipped by 1 base and J by 5 bases; unmatched bases: 5. CDR3 loop: CASSQVGGRAETQYF. The CDR3 DNA reads TGTGCCAGCAGCCAAGTCGGCGGGAGGGCCGAGACCCAGTACTTC.

V is TRBV29-1 and J is TRBJ2-7; maybe TRBD2 (6 bases). This CDR3 spans 14 amino acids. V was trimmed by 4 bases and J by 0 bases, leaving 13 bases between them. Per the germline V gene, CDR1 is SQVTM and CDR2 is ANQGSEA. This CDR3 is CSVGGGMSSYEQYF. In nucleotides, the CDR3 is TGCAGCGTTGGTGGCGGGATGAGCTCCTACGAGCAGTACTTC.

V gene TRBV7-2 combines with J gene TRBJ2-2; a possible D gene is TRBD2 (5 bases). CDR1 is SGHTA and CDR2 is FQGNSA in the germline V gene. V lost 1 base, J lost 2 bases, and 14 bases lay in between. The CDR3 contains 17 residues. CDR3 nucleotides: TGTGCCAGCAGCTTAGGAATCGACTCGGGAAACACCGGGGAGCTGTTTTTT. Encoded protein: CASSLGIDSGNTGELFF.

As regards this clone: Other DNA sequences in this specimen translate into the identical CDR3. The chain uses TRBV6-4 and TRBJ2-7; D perhaps matches TRBD2 (6 bases). The CDR3 is 14 residues long. CDR1 is MRHNA and CDR2 is SNTAGT in the germline V gene. Trimming pared 5 bases from V and 1 base from J, leaving 12 bases between. As DNA, the CDR3 is TGTGCCAGCAGTAGGGACTCCTCGTCCTACGAGCAGTACTTC. Protein sequence: CASSRDSSSYEQYF.